This TCR beta chain was captured in a study of T cell clonality in common variable immunodeficiency. Study conclusions and caveats: Compared with healthy controls, CVID subjects showed increased TCRbeta clonality, mostly in about a third. Fewer deletions and N-nucleotide insertions were reportedly seen in common variable immunodeficiency TCR beta sequences.

Germline V gene lookup returns CDR1 SGHRS and CDR2 YFSETQ. CDR3 length equals 13 residues. Trimming removed 1 base from V and 1 base from J, with 5 bases in between. The protocol was immunoSEQ multiplex PCR, while the TCRdb copy is restricted to in-frame clones and leaves out a portion. Listed for the sample are 15,000 to 20,000 clones, none seen a single time. Concerning this clone: The antigen is not known. The CDR3 is cut off 3 residues early in the read; its end comes from the germline J gene.

The sequence came from a human donor with common variable immunodeficiency. The specimen sequenced was peripheral blood mononuclear cells. This chain links TRBV5-1 with TRBJ1-2; D unclear. The part of the CDR3 DNA that was read is TGCGCCAGCAGCTTGTCAGTTAACTATGGC. This sequence encodes CASSLSVNYG. The CDR3 as a whole reads CASSLSVNYGYTF.